The 11 T cell receptor beta chains listed next were all sequenced from one sample in a study of cytomegalovirus exposure and HLA in healthy donors. The PCR made use of 60 Vbeta and 13 Jbeta primers. The protocol was immunoSEQ multiplex PCR, while the TCRdb copy is restricted to in-frame clones and leaves out a portion. The sample has around 170,000 clones, more than 60% seen once. Sequencing was done on a sample of PBMCs. The receptors were sampled from a woman aged 40 to 50 in good health and CMV-seropositive.

J is TRBJ2-7 and V is TRBV6-5, with TRBD2 matching over 9 bases. Trimming at V came to 0 bases and at J to 2 bases, leaving 5 bases not matched to a gene. The germline V gene encodes CDR1 MNHEY and CDR2 SVGAGI. The CDR3 totals 16 residues. CDR3 sequence: CASSYSRGGRPYEQYF. In nucleotides, the CDR3 is TGTGCCAGCAGTTACTCGCGGGGGGGCCGTCCCTACGAGCAGTACTTC.

The rearrangement links TRBV7-2 to TRBJ1-1; tentatively, D is TRBD1 (6 bases). The CDR3 runs to 15 residues. The germline V gene encodes CDR1 SGHTA and CDR2 FQGNSA. Trimming took 5 bases from V and 0 from J, leaving 13 bases between them. CDR3 protein: CASSRGGHLNTEAFF. For the CDR3, the DNA is TGTGCCAGCAGCCGTGGGGGACACCTGAACACTGAAGCTTTCTTT.

The chain recombines TRBV29-1 with TRBJ2-3, with 11 bases matching TRBD2. The CDR3 has 15 amino acids. CDR1 SQVTM and CDR2 ANQGSEA come from the germline V gene. Trimming at V came to 0 bases and at J to 11 bases, leaving 10 bases not matched to a gene. DNA of the CDR3: TGCAGCGTTGAAGATTTGGCTAGCGGGGGGTTGGGGCAGTATTTT. Encoded protein: CSVEDLASGGLGQYF.

The chain recombines TRBV19 with TRBJ2-1; 7 nucleotides line up with TRBD1. V lost 7 bases and J lost 5; bases outside the gene matches: 5. The CDR3 is 13 amino acids. In germline, CDR1 is LNHDA, CDR2 SQIVND (reference sequence). The CDR3 bases are TGTGCCAGTAACAGGGGCACGAACAATGAGCAGTTCTTC. Translated: CASNRGTNNEQFF. Complete variable domain (other parts from reference TRBV19 and TRBJ2-1): DGGITQSPKYLFRKEGQNVTLSCEQNLNHDAMYWYRQDPGQGLRLIYYSQIVNDFQKGDIAEGYSVSREKKESFPLTVTSAQKNPTAFYLCASNRGTNNEQFFGPGTRLTVL.

V is TRBV9 and J is TRBJ2-5, with D perhaps TRBD2 (6 bases). The germline V gene encodes CDR1 SGDLS and CDR2 YYNGEE. This CDR3 region has 15 residues. V was cut by 4 bases and J by 2 bases, with 15 bases left in between. The CDR3 region is CASSPLAGLQETQYF. The CDR3 DNA follows: TGTGCCAGCAGCCCTCTGGCGGGGCTACAAGAGACCCAGTACTTC.

The V gene is TRBV6-6, the J gene TRBJ2-1; 9 bases map to TRBD1. V shed 0 bases and J 7 bases; nucleotides not matched to a gene: 7. Germline V gene sequence: CDR1 MNHNY, CDR2 SVGAGI (reference sequence). This CDR3 is 16 amino acids long. In DNA, the CDR3 is TGTGCCAGCAGTTACTCGTCGGGACAGGGATTTAATGAGCAGTTCTTC. Protein sequence: CASSYSSGQGFNEQFF.

This chain links TRBV6-1 with TRBJ1-2; no reliable D call. This CDR3 contains 13 residues. The germline gives CDR1 MNHNS, CDR2 SASEGT. V was cut by 2 bases and J by 4 bases, with 8 bases left in between. CDR3 loop: CASSERESYGYTF. The CDR3 nucleotides read TGTGCCAGCAGTGAACGGGAGAGCTATGGCTACACCTTC.

The rearrangement links TRBV4-3 to TRBJ2-7; TRBD1 matches at 7 bases. Trimming at V came to 0 bases and at J to 0 bases, leaving 5 bases not matched to a gene. CDR3 length: 16 residues. Germline lookup yields CDR1 LGHNA and CDR2 YSLEER. The CDR3 sequence: CASSQDVDRSSYEQYF. CDR3 coding DNA: TGCGCCAGCAGCCAAGATGTGGACAGGAGCTCCTACGAGCAGTACTTC.

About this clone: At one boundary the junction diverges from the germline segment, which might be a read error. The gene calls are TRBV5-1 and TRBJ2-1, with D tentatively TRBD1 (8 bases). Germline V lookup: CDR1 SGHRS, CDR2 YFSETQ. The CDR3 extends over 15 amino acids. The CDR3 nucleotides read TGCGCCAGCAGCTTTCAGGACAGGGACTACGATGAGCAGTTCTTC. Protein product: CASSFQDRDYDEQFF.

The chain recombines TRBV7-9 with TRBJ1-2, with D perhaps TRBD1 (5 bases). Germline CDR1 reads SEHNR; CDR2 reads FQNEAQ (reference sequence). Between the trimmed V and J ends, which lost 2 bases and 5 bases, there was a span of 6 bases. This CDR3 spans 12 amino acids. In nucleotides, the CDR3 is TGTGCCAGCAGCTTACAGGGATATGGCTACACCTTC. Amino acid sequence: CASSLQGYGYTF.

The chain uses TRBV6-6 and TRBJ2-3, with 10 bases matching TRBD2. Losses at the gene ends were 0 bases for V and 3 bases for J; bases not matched to a gene: 3. The CDR3 has 16 amino acids. Germline V gives CDR1 MNHNY, CDR2 SVGAGI (reference sequence). CDR3 DNA sequence: TGTGCCAGCAGTTACTCACAAGCGGGGGGGACAGATACGCAGTATTTT. It yields the protein CASSYSQAGGTDTQYF.